These T cell receptor beta chains were read from a single sample in a study of OX40 agonist ivuxolimab in advanced cancers. Measured with immunoSEQ multiplex PCR; TCRdb has only the in-frame clones, and not every one. Of 65,000 to 75,000 clones listed, roughly 90% are singletons. Sequences were derived from CD4+ or CD8+ T cells sorted from blood, sampled in a trial of the OX40 agonist ivuxolimab. All receptors come from an adult with an advanced solid tumor such as melanoma, head and neck, liver or kidney cancer. Both conserved end residues are part of each CDR3. Each record gives: clone size, V gene, D gene, J gene, CDR3 protein, CDR3 DNA. The D gene is left open where the match is weak. Clone size, where shown, is once, few, many, or a class for clones that have expanded.

.,TRBV11-2,.,TRBJ1-6,CASSVSSGSPLHF,TGTGCCAGCAGCGTATCCTCGGGATCACCCCTCCACTTT
.,TRBV5-3,TRBD1,TRBJ1-1,CARSLAPRGLMNTEAFF,TGTGCCAGAAGCTTGGCTCCAAGGGGGCTCATGAACACTGAAGCTTTCTTT
.,TRBV5-4,.,TRBJ2-5,CASSSWTEETQYF,TGTGCCAGCAGCTCGTGGACTGAAGAGACCCAGTACTTC
.,TRBV7-2,TRBD1,TRBJ1-2,CASSLGDRGIRHGYTF,TGTGCCAGCAGCTTGGGAGACAGGGGGATCCGTCATGGCTACACCTTC
once,TRBV4-1,.,TRBJ1-2,CASSQGEDSVYGYTF,TGCGCCAGCAGCCAAGGGGAGGACAGCGTCTATGGCTACACCTTC
.,TRBV5-1,TRBD1,TRBJ2-2,CASSVRQGGTGELFF,TGCGCCAGCAGTGTCCGACAGGGGGGGACCGGGGAGCTGTTTTTT
.,TRBV30,.,TRBJ1-2,CAWSARQVARSGYTF,TGTGCCTGGAGTGCGAGACAGGTTGCGAGGAGTGGCTACACCTTC
.,TRBV19,.,TRBJ2-4,CASSIWSGIAKNIQYF,TGTGCCAGTAGTATATGGAGTGGGATAGCCAAAAACATTCAGTACTTC
.,TRBV21-1,.,TRBJ2-3,CASSRRGQGLGDTQYF,TGTGCCAGCAGCAGACGCGGACAGGGGTTGGGGGATACGCAGTATTTT
.,TRBV25-1,.,TRBJ1-2,CASSEPDRSWSYTF,TGTGCCAGCAGTGAGCCCGACAGGTCATGGAGCTACACCTTC
.,TRBV30,.,TRBJ1-4,CACEGGIYEKLFF,TGTGCCTGCGAGGGGGGGATTTATGAAAAACTGTTTTTT
.,TRBV2,.,TRBJ2-5,CASSEEETQYF,TGTGCCAGCAGTGAAGAAGAGACCCAGTACTTC
.,TRBV5-1,.,TRBJ1-4,CASREGPTNEKLFF,TGCGCCAGCAGGGAGGGACCAACTAATGAAAAACTGTTTTTT
.,TRBV30,TRBD1,TRBJ2-5,CAWSPGTGVTQETQYF,TGTGCCTGGAGTCCGGGGACAGGGGTCACTCAAGAGACCCAGTACTTC
few,TRBV2,TRBD1,TRBJ2-7,CASRYTHRDRGSRSYEQYF,TGTGCCAGCCGCTACACCCACCGGGACAGGGGATCTCGGTCCTACGAGCAGTACTTC
.,TRBV5-1,.,TRBJ2-5,CASSQGVGVREQYF,TGCGCCAGCAGTCAAGGGGTCGGGGTACGTGAGCAGTACTTC
few,TRBV10-3,TRBD1,TRBJ1-1,CAIRDRGNAEAFF,TGTGCCATCCGCGACAGGGGAAACGCTGAAGCTTTCTTT
once,TRBV6-4,.,TRBJ1-1,CAISSRWFNTEAFF,TGTGCCATCTCCAGCCGGTGGTTCAACACTGAAGCTTTCTTT
.,TRBV4-1,TRBD2,TRBJ2-7,CASSRGLAGGQFYEQYF,TGCGCCAGCAGCCGTGGACTAGCGGGGGGCCAATTCTACGAGCAGTACTTC
.,TRBV6-6,.,TRBJ1-1,CASSRQYTEAFF,TGTGCCAGCAGTCGACAGTACACTGAAGCTTTCTTT
few,TRBV30,.,TRBJ1-6,CAWKVGGRNRRAPLHF,TGTGCCTGGAAGGTCGGGGGCCGTAATCGGAGAGCACCCCTCCACTTT
once,TRBV18,TRBD1,TRBJ1-2,CASSLPRTGGFYGYTF,TGTGCCAGCTCACTTCCGCGGACAGGGGGATTCTATGGCTACACCTTC
.,TRBV9,.,TRBJ2-5,CASSPGGGRETQYF,TGTGCCAGCAGCCCCGGTGGGGGGCGGGAGACCCAGTACTTC
.,TRBV6-5,.,TRBJ1-2,CASSPLSYDYGYTF,TGTGCCAGCAGTCCTCTATCGTACGACTATGGCTACACCTTC
.,TRBV2,TRBD1,TRBJ2-7,CASTRDRYEQYF,TGTGCCAGCACTAGGGACAGATACGAGCAGTACTTC
.,TRBV20-1,.,TRBJ2-7,CSAGRAYEQYF,TGCAGTGCCGGCCGGGCCTACGAGCAGTACTTC
.,TRBV27,.,TRBJ2-1,CASSPPRGGLTNNEQFF,TGTGCCAGCAGTCCGCCACGGGGAGGATTAACCAACAATGAGCAGTTCTTC
.,TRBV5-1,.,TRBJ1-1,CASSLRTGGDAEAFF,TGCGCCAGCAGCCTGCGGACGGGGGGGGACGCTGAAGCTTTCTTT
.,TRBV19,.,TRBJ2-7,CASLGGAGTEQYF,TGTGCCAGCCTAGGAGGGGCCGGGACCGAGCAGTACTTC
.,TRBV18,.,TRBJ1-5,CASSRQENQPQHF,TGTGCCAGCTCACGACAGGAAAATCAGCCCCAGCATTTT
.,TRBV10-3,.,TRBJ1-2,CAISESRASNYGYTF,TGTGCCATCAGTGAGTCGAGGGCGTCCAACTATGGCTACACCTTC
.,TRBV11-1,.,TRBJ1-1,CASSPYRETEAFF,TGTGCCAGCAGCCCTTACAGGGAGACTGAAGCTTTCTTT
few,TRBV4-1,.,TRBJ2-1,CASSQVRDNPYNEQFF,TGCGCCAGCAGCCAAGTCCGCGATAACCCCTACAATGAGCAGTTCTTC
once,TRBV5-6,TRBD1,TRBJ2-7,CASSFTGGSVYEQYF,TGTGCCAGCAGCTTTACAGGGGGGTCTGTTTACGAGCAGTACTTC
.,TRBV5-1,.,TRBJ1-2,CASSLDVLRGVNGYTF,TGCGCCAGCAGCTTGGATGTGTTGAGGGGGGTGAATGGCTACACCTTC
.,TRBV6-5,.,TRBJ2-7,CASFRQGGFEQYF,TGTGCCAGCTTCCGCCAGGGGGGATTCGAGCAGTACTTC
.,TRBV5-1,TRBD1,TRBJ1-1,CASSFGQGGRNTEAFF,TGCGCCAGCAGCTTCGGACAGGGGGGTCGGAACACTGAAGCTTTCTTT
.,TRBV9,TRBD2,TRBJ2-2,CASSVLRLAGGPETGELFF,TGTGCCAGCAGCGTACTGCGACTAGCGGGGGGGCCGGAGACCGGGGAGCTGTTTTTT
.,TRBV5-4,.,TRBJ2-1,CASSTSSYNEQFF,TGTGCCAGCAGCACCAGCTCCTACAATGAGCAGTTCTTC
.,TRBV2,TRBD1,TRBJ2-1,CASRAGGGSNEQFF,TGTGCCAGCAGGGCAGGGGGCGGTAGTAATGAGCAGTTCTTC
.,TRBV5-1,.,TRBJ1-4,CASSFASGSEKLFF,TGCGCCAGCAGCTTCGCTAGCGGGTCCGAAAAACTGTTTTTT
.,TRBV19,TRBD2,TRBJ2-2,CASNRAGRTGELFF,TGTGCCAGTAACCGAGCGGGGCGGACCGGGGAGCTGTTTTTT
once,TRBV7-2,.,TRBJ2-5,CASSLYQETQYF,TGTGCCAGCAGCTTGTACCAAGAGACCCAGTACTTC
.,TRBV7-8,TRBD1,TRBJ1-5,CASSSGTGNQPQHF,TGTGCCAGCAGCAGCGGGACAGGTAATCAGCCCCAGCATTTT
.,TRBV10-1,.,TRBJ2-2,CASRGTRNTGELFF,TGCGCCAGCAGGGGGACACGGAACACCGGGGAGCTGTTTTTT
.,TRBV15,TRBD2,TRBJ2-1,CATYDGLASYNEQFF,TGTGCCACCTACGACGGACTAGCGTCCTACAATGAGCAGTTCTTC
.,TRBV30,.,TRBJ2-3,CACIKPTSLDTQYF,TGTGCCTGTATCAAACCCACTAGCCTGGATACGCAGTATTTT
once,TRBV30,TRBD1,TRBJ1-2,CAWSGQGWYGYTF,TGTGCCTGGAGTGGACAGGGCTGGTATGGCTACACCTTC
once,TRBV18,.,TRBJ1-1,CASSPSGLNTEAFF,TGTGCCAGCTCACCCTCGGGACTGAACACTGAAGCTTTCTTT
.,TRBV11-2,.,TRBJ2-7,CASSSQTAYEQYF,TGTGCCAGCAGCTCCCAGACAGCCTACGAGCAGTACTTC
.,TRBV18,TRBD1,TRBJ1-1,CASSARQGEAFF,TGTGCCAGCTCAGCTCGACAGGGTGAAGCTTTCTTT
.,TRBV5-6,.,TRBJ2-5,CASSLRQIQETQYF,TGTGCCAGCAGCTTGCGACAGATACAAGAGACCCAGTACTTC
.,TRBV7-9,.,TRBJ1-4,CASSLGGDSEKLFF,TGTGCCAGCAGCTTAGGAGGGGATTCTGAAAAACTGTTTTTT
.,TRBV27,TRBD1,TRBJ2-5,CASSPGTGEETQYF,TGTGCCAGCAGCCCCGGGACAGGGGAAGAGACCCAGTACTTC
.,TRBV7-2,TRBD1,TRBJ1-5,CASSSRGTGDFQPQHF,TGTGCCAGCAGCTCGCGCGGGACAGGGGATTTTCAGCCCCAGCATTTT